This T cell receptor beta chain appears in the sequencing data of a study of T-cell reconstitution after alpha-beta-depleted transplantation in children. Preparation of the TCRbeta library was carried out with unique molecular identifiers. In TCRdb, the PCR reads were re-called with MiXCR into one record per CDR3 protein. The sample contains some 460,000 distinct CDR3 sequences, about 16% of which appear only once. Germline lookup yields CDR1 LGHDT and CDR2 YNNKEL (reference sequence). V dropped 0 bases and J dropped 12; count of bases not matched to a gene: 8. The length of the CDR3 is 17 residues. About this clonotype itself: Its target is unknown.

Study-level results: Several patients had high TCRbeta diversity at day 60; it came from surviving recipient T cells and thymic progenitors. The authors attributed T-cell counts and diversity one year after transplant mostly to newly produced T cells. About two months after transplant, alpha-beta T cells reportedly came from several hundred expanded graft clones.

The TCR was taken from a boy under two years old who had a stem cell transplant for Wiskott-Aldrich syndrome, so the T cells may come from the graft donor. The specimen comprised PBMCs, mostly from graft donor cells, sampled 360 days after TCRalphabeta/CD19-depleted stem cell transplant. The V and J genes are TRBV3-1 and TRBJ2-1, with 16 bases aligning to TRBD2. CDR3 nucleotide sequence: TGTGCCAGCAGCCAAGATCTGGGACTAGCGGGAGGGAGACCGCAGTTCTTC. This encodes CASSQDLGLAGGRPQFF.